This T cell receptor beta chain originates from a study of beta chain features in type 1 diabetes. At the level of the study: The patients were much like the healthy donors in age, gender and cell yields.

Using CD45RO/CCR7/CD25/CD127/CD95/CD27, CD4+ naive, central memory, regulatory and stem cell-like memory cells were sorted. The purity of all sorted populations exceeded 95%. The whole isolated RNA underwent reverse transcription, so sequencing captured expressed TCRB transcripts. Produced via immunoSEQ multiplex PCR; TCRdb's table is partial and in-frame only. The data contain tens of thousands of clones, under 35% of them singletons. V gave up 2 bases and J gave up 4 bases, with 8 bases separating them. Germline CDR1 SGHTA, CDR2 FQGNSA. The length of the CDR3 is 13 residues. Findings and limits, study-wide: Compared with healthy donors, patients appeared to share more similar naive, central memory and regulatory TCRB repertoires.

Of note for this clone: Its matching antigen is unknown.

This clonotype originated in a woman aged 18-29 years in good health. V gene TRBV7-2 combines with J gene TRBJ2-5; D uncertain. Specimen: stem cell memory CD4+ T cells from blood. The chain's CDR3 is CASSLYRAETQYF. The CDR3 DNA follows: TGTGCCAGCAGCTTATATAGAGCAGAGACCCAGTACTTC.